These T cell receptor beta chains were read from a single sample in a study of T cell repertoires in cytomegalovirus infection. Which antigens these TCRs recognize remains unknown. TCRdb independently ran MiXCR on the reads; one entry per CDR3 protein. The table lists nearly 700,000 distinct CDR3 sequences, roughly 30% of them singletons. Specimen: cultured PBMCs, collected from culture after CMV antigen stimulation. Receptor source: a human donor in good health (CMV status not recorded). Some clones in this sample may be carry-over from other donors' samples. CDR3s include the opening cysteine and the closing phenylalanine or tryptophan. D genes are given only for firm matches. Clone size is not always given. Where it is, it says once, few, many or a class for expanded clones.

TRBV6-5	TRBJ2-5	TRBD2	few	TGTGCCAGCAGTTACGGGGGACTAGCGGCCGGAGAGACCCAGTACTTC	CASSYGGLAAGETQYF
TRBV19	TRBJ1-2	-	few	TGTGCCAGTAGTCTTGGACAGCTTAACTATGGCTACACCTTC	CASSLGQLNYGYTF
TRBV11-2	TRBJ2-3	TRBD2	few	TGTGCCAGCAGCTTAGATGGTCAGCGGGAGAGGGCAGATACGCAGTATTTT	CASSLDGQRERADTQYF
TRBV19	TRBJ1-3	-	-	TGTGCCAGTATCGCTCGGGCTGGAAACACCATATATTTT	CASIARAGNTIYF
TRBV12-5	TRBJ2-1	-	-	TGTGCTAGTGGAGGGGGGCAGCGGGGACCCTACAATGAGCAGTTCTTC	CASGGGQRGPYNEQFF
TRBV12-5	TRBJ1-1	-	-	TGTGCTAGTGTCCTAAGGGGGGGGACTGAAGCTTTCTTT	CASVLRGGTEAFF
TRBV2	TRBJ2-5	-	few	TGTGCCAGCAGTGAGGGCGGGTACCAAGAGACCCAGTACTTC	CASSEGGYQETQYF
TRBV28	TRBJ2-3	TRBD1	few	TGTGCCAGCAGTCCAGACAGGGTAGATACGCAGTATTTT	CASSPDRVDTQYF
TRBV19	TRBJ2-1	TRBD2	few	TGTGCCAGTACCTCGTTGGGTCGAAGCGGGGAGGGCGGTGAGCAGTTCTTC	CASTSLGRSGEGGEQFF
TRBV2	TRBJ1-2	-	-	TGTGCCAGCAGGACGGGGCAGGGCTACACCTTC	CASRTGQGYTF
TRBV7-6	TRBJ2-1	-	few	TGTGCCAGCAGTAGTTCCCCGGGCCGTAACAATGAGCAGTTCTTC	CASSSSPGRNNEQFF
TRBV7-2	TRBJ2-3	-	many	TGTGCCAGCAGCACTCTCGGGACGACAGATACGCAGTATTTT	CASSTLGTTDTQYF
TRBV11-2	TRBJ2-3	-	few	TGTGCCAGCAGCTTAGTGGGCGGCAGGGCTCCAGATACGCAGTATTTT	CASSLVGGRAPDTQYF
TRBV7-2	TRBJ1-5	-	many	TGTGCCAGCAGCACTGCGCCGGGGGGGGGCAATCAGCCCCAGCATTTT	CASSTAPGGGNQPQHF
TRBV7-2	TRBJ2-5	-	many	TGTGCCAGCAGCCCCGTGCTAGAAGAGACCCAGTACTTC	CASSPVLEETQYF
TRBV5-6	TRBJ2-7	-	-	TGTGCCAGCAGCTTTGTGGCAGGGAGTGAGCAGTACTTC	CASSFVAGSEQYF
TRBV6-6	TRBJ1-3	-	few	TGTGCCAGCACCCGAGGGGGGGGGATTCAAGCCATATATTTT	CASTRGGGIQAIYF
TRBV11-2	TRBJ2-1	TRBD2	-	TGTGCCAGCAGACCAATTAGCGGGAAGGACAATGAGCAGTTCTTC	CASRPISGKDNEQFF
TRBV7-8	TRBJ2-7	-	-	TGTGCCAGCAGCCCCCTACAGCCTAGCTACGAGCAGTACTTC	CASSPLQPSYEQYF
TRBV6-2/TRBV6-3	TRBJ2-5	TRBD2	-	TGTGCCAGCAGTTACAAGCGGCGGGAAGCGGGAGAGGAGACCCAGTACTTC	CASSYKRREAGEETQYF
TRBV7-2	TRBJ2-1	TRBD2	many	TGTGCCAGCAGCTTAGAGCTAGCGGGGGGATACAATGAGCAGTTCTTC	CASSLELAGGYNEQFF
TRBV18	TRBJ2-6	-	many	TGTGCCAGCAGCCCCACGGGCTCTGGGGCCAACGTCCTGACTTTC	CASSPTGSGANVLTF
TRBV7-2	TRBJ2-1	-	many	TGTGCCAGCAGTAAACAGTTCAATGAGCAGTTCTTC	CASSKQFNEQFF
TRBV20-1	TRBJ2-2	-	-	TGCAGTGCTGCTGGGACGGAGAACACCGGGGAGCTGTTTTTT	CSAAGTENTGELFF
TRBV15	TRBJ1-2	-	-	TGTGCCACCAGCTTTAGACAGACCTCGGACTATGGCTACACCTTC	CATSFRQTSDYGYTF
TRBV27	TRBJ2-7	TRBD2	-	TGTGCCAGCAGTTTAAATAGCGGGAGCTTCGCCTACGAGCAGTACTTC	CASSLNSGSFAYEQYF
TRBV12-3/TRBV12-4	TRBJ2-3	-	few	TGTGCCAGCAGTTCCTCGGAAGCAGATACGCAGTATTTT	CASSSSEADTQYF
TRBV7-2	TRBJ1-3	-	many	TGTGCCAGCAGCTTCCAGGCTTCCGAGGGAAACACCATATATTTT	CASSFQASEGNTIYF
TRBV7-2	TRBJ2-5	-	many	TGTGCCAGCAGCTTTTGGGTGGGTCAAGAGACCCAGTACTTC	CASSFWVGQETQYF
TRBV20-1	TRBJ1-1	-	-	TGCAGCGCAGGGGTTGGGGCTTTCTTT	CSAGVGAFF
TRBV7-8	TRBJ2-5	-	few	TGTGCCAGCAGCTCCTCGGATGGTGAAGAGACCCAGTACTTC	CASSSSDGEETQYF
TRBV7-2	TRBJ2-7	-	-	TGTGCCAGCAGCAGACTCACAGGCTACGAGCAGTACTTC	CASSRLTGYEQYF
TRBV4-3	TRBJ1-5	-	few	TGCGCCAGCAGCCAAGATTTCACGGTAAATAGCAATCAGCCCCAGCATTTT	CASSQDFTVNSNQPQHF
TRBV12-3/TRBV12-4	TRBJ2-1	-	-	TGTGCCAGCAGTTTTTCCGGGACCCCAGCCGATGAGCAGTTCTTC	CASSFSGTPADEQFF
TRBV27	TRBJ1-2	TRBD1	few	TGTGCCAGCAGTCGGACAGGGGTTTGGAGCTATGGCTACACCTTC	CASSRTGVWSYGYTF
TRBV7-2	TRBJ1-2	-	many	TGTGCCAGCAGCCTTAGGTTGGGTGGCTACACCTTC	CASSLRLGGYTF
TRBV12-3/TRBV12-4	TRBJ2-5	-	few	TGTGCCAGCAGTTTATCCGGGGACGACCAGTACTTC	CASSLSGDDQYF
TRBV7-6	TRBJ2-5	-	-	TGTGCCAGCAGCTTAGAACAGACCCCTTTGGGCGGCCAGTACTTC	CASSLEQTPLGGQYF
TRBV7-2	TRBJ1-5	TRBD1	many	TGTGCCAGCAGCTCGACAGGGAACAATCAGCCCCAGCATTTT	CASSSTGNNQPQHF
TRBV6-1	TRBJ2-1	-	many	TGTGCCAGCAGTTTCCTTTACAATGAGCAGTTCTTC	CASSFLYNEQFF
TRBV7-9	TRBJ2-1	TRBD1	-	TGTGCCAGCACCCGGGACAGGGATCCCTACAATGAGCAGTTCTTC	CASTRDRDPYNEQFF
TRBV6-1	TRBJ2-1	-	-	TGTGCCACCGAACAAGGACACTTGTCCTACAATGAGCAGTTCTTC	CATEQGHLSYNEQFF
TRBV19	TRBJ1-3	-	-	TGTGCCTCCCGGTTGCGAAACACCATATATTTT	CASRLRNTIYF
TRBV20-1	TRBJ2-3	-	-	TGCAGTGCTAGAAATCAGGGTTTCAGCCTAAGTCAGTATACGCAGTATTTT	CSARNQGFSLSQYTQYF
TRBV7-2	TRBJ2-7	-	-	TGTGCCAGCAGCTTAGTATGGGCCGAGGGGCCAGGCTCCTACGAGCAGTACTTC	CASSLVWAEGPGSYEQYF
TRBV7-2	TRBJ2-1	-	few	TGTGCCAGCAGCTTAGCGCTCGGTGGACGGCAGTTCTTC	CASSLALGGRQFF
TRBV20-1	TRBJ1-1	-	-	TGCAGTGCTAGCGAGGACGAGTACACTGAAGCTTTCTTT	CSASEDEYTEAFF
TRBV7-8	TRBJ2-3	-	many	TGTGCCAGCAGTCCCCCGGGTAGCGAGGGTAGAGATACGCAGTATTTT	CASSPPGSEGRDTQYF
TRBV7-2	TRBJ1-5	TRBD1	few	TGTGCCAGCTCCGAGACAGGGCCTAATCAGCCCCAGCATTTT	CASSETGPNQPQHF
TRBV5-6	TRBJ2-1	TRBD2	-	TGTGCCAGCAGCTTGGCCCAGGGACTAGCGGCCGTCGCAGAGCAGTTCTTC	CASSLAQGLAAVAEQFF
TRBV4-1	TRBJ2-7	-	few	TGCGCCAGCAGCCCGACGACAGCTAGTTCCTCCTACGAGCAGTACTTC	CASSPTTASSSYEQYF
TRBV20-1	TRBJ1-3	-	-	TGCAGTGCTACTGATACCATCAGGGACTCTGGAAACACCATATATTTT	CSATDTIRDSGNTIYF
TRBV11-2	TRBJ2-3	-	-	TGTGCCAGCAGCCGGGGAAGGGGGACGCAGTTCGGCACAGATACGCAGTATTTT	CASSRGRGTQFGTDTQYF
TRBV6-5	TRBJ2-3	-	few	TGTGCCAGCACTGCGGAATCTTTATCAGATACGCAGTATTTT	CASTAESLSDTQYF
TRBV28	TRBJ1-4	TRBD1	few	TGTGCCAGCAGTTTACCCGGGACAGGGGGGGAAAAACTGTTTTTT	CASSLPGTGGEKLFF
TRBV20-1	TRBJ1-2	TRBD1	few	TGCAGTGCACAACCATCGGGGACAGGAGAAGGCTACACCTTC	CSAQPSGTGEGYTF
TRBV4-3	TRBJ1-4	-	-	TGCGCCAGCAGCTCTGATGGGGGGGAGGTTGAAAAACTGTTTTTT	CASSSDGGEVEKLFF
TRBV28	TRBJ2-5	TRBD2	-	TGTGCCAGCCGTTCGGGGGGGACCATACGGGTTGAGACCCAGTACTTC	CASRSGGTIRVETQYF
TRBV7-2	TRBJ2-5	TRBD1	many	TGTGCCAGCAGCTTAGCGCAGGGGGCAGAGACCCAGTACTTC	CASSLAQGAETQYF
TRBV5-1	TRBJ2-1	-	-	TGCGCCAGCAGCCAGATTGGGACCGGCTCCTACAATGAGCAGTTCTTC	CASSQIGTGSYNEQFF